This is a list of T cell receptor beta chains from one sample in a study of cytomegalovirus exposure and HLA in healthy donors. Using immunoSEQ multiplex PCR, the repertoire was profiled, and TCRdb retains in-frame clones only, with some absent. This table lists about 150,000 clones. The source material was PBMCs. Receptors were obtained from a man younger than 45 in good health and CMV-seronegative. Both conserved end residues are part of each CDR3. Fields, in order: CDR3 DNA, CDR3 protein, V gene, D gene, J gene. D genes are given only for firm matches.

cdr3_nt: TGTGCCATCGGGCCCCCCGCAGGGGGCACTGAAGCTTTCTTT
cdr3_aa: CAIGPPAGGTEAFF
v_call: TRBV19
d_call: TRBD1
j_call: TRBJ1-1

cdr3_nt: TGCGCCAGCAGCTTCGACAGGGAAATGCAGTACTTC
cdr3_aa: CASSFDREMQYF
v_call: TRBV5-1
d_call: TRBD1
j_call: TRBJ2-5

cdr3_nt: TGTGCCAGCAGTTTTCCCTCCCCGAACACTGAAGCTTTCTTT
cdr3_aa: CASSFPSPNTEAFF
v_call: TRBV28
d_call: -
j_call: TRBJ1-1

cdr3_nt: TGTGCCATCAGTGGGACAGGGAACTATGGCTACACCTTC
cdr3_aa: CAISGTGNYGYTF
v_call: TRBV10-3
d_call: TRBD1
j_call: TRBJ1-2

cdr3_nt: TGTGCCAGCAGCTCCCCCACAGGGACCCAGTACTTC
cdr3_aa: CASSSPTGTQYF
v_call: TRBV7-3
d_call: -
j_call: TRBJ2-5

cdr3_nt: TGTGCCAGCAGCCTTAGGCAGGGGGCCTACAATGAGCAGTTCTTC
cdr3_aa: CASSLRQGAYNEQFF
v_call: TRBV7-9
d_call: TRBD1
j_call: TRBJ2-1

cdr3_nt: TGTGCCAGCAGTGACACTAGCCCGACTTCCTACGAGCAGTACTTC
cdr3_aa: CASSDTSPTSYEQYF
v_call: TRBV28
d_call: -
j_call: TRBJ2-7

cdr3_nt: TGTGCCAGCAGTCCCTGGACAGTCCCTCGCGAGCAGTACTTC
cdr3_aa: CASSPWTVPREQYF
v_call: TRBV27
d_call: -
j_call: TRBJ2-7

cdr3_nt: TGTGCCAGCAGCTTGACGTCGGGGTACACCGGGGAGCTGTTTTTT
cdr3_aa: CASSLTSGYTGELFF
v_call: TRBV5-5
d_call: -
j_call: TRBJ2-2

cdr3_nt: TGTGCCAGTAGTGTAGGACACTTGAATGAGCAGTTCTTC
cdr3_aa: CASSVGHLNEQFF
v_call: TRBV19
d_call: -
j_call: TRBJ2-1

cdr3_nt: TGTGCCAGCAGCGTAGGGTGGACAGGGCAAGGTGGGGCCAACGTCCTGACTTTC
cdr3_aa: CASSVGWTGQGGANVLTF
v_call: TRBV9
d_call: TRBD1
j_call: TRBJ2-6

cdr3_nt: TGTGCCAGCAGTTCACAGGTTACCTACGAGCAGTACTTC
cdr3_aa: CASSSQVTYEQYF
v_call: TRBV27
d_call: -
j_call: TRBJ2-7

cdr3_nt: TGTGCCACCAGCAGAGAACGGAGGGGGCACCAAGAGACCCAGTACTTC
cdr3_aa: CATSRERRGHQETQYF
v_call: TRBV15
d_call: -
j_call: TRBJ2-5

cdr3_nt: TGTGCCAGCAGGCCTCACGGTTCACTAGCTAACTATGGCTACACCTTC
cdr3_aa: CASRPHGSLANYGYTF
v_call: TRBV27
d_call: -
j_call: TRBJ1-2

cdr3_nt: TGTGCCTCCCGAGGGAACGCCAACACCGGGGAGCTGTTTTTT
cdr3_aa: CASRGNANTGELFF
v_call: TRBV10-3
d_call: -
j_call: TRBJ2-2

cdr3_nt: TGCGCCAGCAGCCAAGATTCTTACAGGGCCTCCTACGAGCAGTACTTC
cdr3_aa: CASSQDSYRASYEQYF
v_call: TRBV4-3
d_call: -
j_call: TRBJ2-7

cdr3_nt: TGCGCCAGCAGCTTGGACCTACCGGGACAGGGACGAACTGAAGCTTTCTTT
cdr3_aa: CASSLDLPGQGRTEAFF
v_call: TRBV5-1
d_call: TRBD1
j_call: TRBJ1-1

cdr3_nt: TGTGCCAGCAGTTCTCTGGCCGAAAACTATGGCTACACCTTC
cdr3_aa: CASSSLAENYGYTF
v_call: TRBV25-1
d_call: -
j_call: TRBJ1-2

cdr3_nt: TGTGCCAGCACCCCAACAGGGTACCAAGAGACCCAGTACTTC
cdr3_aa: CASTPTGYQETQYF
v_call: TRBV7-7
d_call: -
j_call: TRBJ2-5

cdr3_nt: TGTGCCAGCAGCTCCGGGACAGGGGTATATGGCTACACCTTC
cdr3_aa: CASSSGTGVYGYTF
v_call: TRBV27
d_call: TRBD1
j_call: TRBJ1-2

cdr3_nt: TGCGCCAGCAGCCAATTTGACAGGGACACTGAAGCTTTCTTT
cdr3_aa: CASSQFDRDTEAFF
v_call: TRBV4-1
d_call: TRBD1
j_call: TRBJ1-1

cdr3_nt: TGCGCCAGCAGCTTCGACAGGGGGGGCACTGAAGCTTTCTTT
cdr3_aa: CASSFDRGGTEAFF
v_call: TRBV5-1
d_call: TRBD1
j_call: TRBJ1-1

cdr3_nt: TGTGCCAGTATTGAACGGGTTACTAGCACAGATACGCAGTATTTT
cdr3_aa: CASIERVTSTDTQYF
v_call: TRBV19
d_call: -
j_call: TRBJ2-3

cdr3_nt: TGCAGCGCGACGTCTGAGGGGGGGACCTATGGCTACACCTTC
cdr3_aa: CSATSEGGTYGYTF
v_call: TRBV29-1
d_call: -
j_call: TRBJ1-2

cdr3_nt: TGTGCCACCAGCAGAGAACGACAGGGATACACCTTC
cdr3_aa: CATSRERQGYTF
v_call: TRBV15
d_call: TRBD1
j_call: TRBJ1-2

cdr3_nt: TGTGCCAGCAGCGACAGGGGACAGCAGTTCTTC
cdr3_aa: CASSDRGQQFF
v_call: TRBV6-5
d_call: TRBD1
j_call: TRBJ2-1